This T cell receptor (beta chain) was retrieved from a study of T cell responses to AZD1222 COVID-19 vaccine (dated by TCRdb to 2020 to 2023). Regarding the research as a whole: AZD1222 recipients with second doses at about 4 weeks or about 12 weeks were pooled, because spike-specific TCR depth and breadth did not differ between schedules. TCR sequencing was performed for 230 to 250 trial participants, of whom 200 to 210 were given two doses of AZD1222 and around 26 were given two doses of MenACWY control vaccine. Trial participants were enrolled into age subgroups of 18-55, 56-69 and 70-plus years, which contained around 150, 28 and 57 TCR-sequenced participants, respectively.

Trimming takes 1 base off V and 5 bases off J; junction bases not matched to a gene: 9. Via the germline V gene (reference sequence), CDR1 is LGHDT and CDR2 YNNKEL. Spanning cysteine to phenylalanine, the CDR3 consists of 17 amino acids. Only the CDR3 region is kept as DNA, spanning 51 bases read in frame from base 1. The study at large found these results: The 56-69-year group was small, and its depth increase did not reach significance, likely because of low power. Spike-specific TCR breadth and depth rose significantly after two AZD1222 doses compared with day 0 and with MenACWY recipients. Reportedly, close to half of the unique spike-specific TCRs recognized epitopes lying outside the regions that are mutated in the B.1.351 and B.1.1.7 variants. CD4 TCRs associated with the vaccine covered the entire spike protein, and the dominant responses were in regions 160-218 and 743-854. No day 14 peak-response samples were available, so repertoires were characterized only after the peak T cell response. Participants were mostly white British and included more females than males, and it was suggested by the authors that clonal diversity may have been underestimated. Conclusions about previously exposed vaccinees are limited, since just 5 or 6 AZD1222 recipients were seropositive for SARS-CoV-2 at baseline.

What the time point label conveys for this sample: baseline before first vaccination. Vaccinee samples were obtained from the UK trials COV001 and COV002, which included a single-blind randomized controlled phase 2/3 trial of AZD1222 (ChAdOx1 nCoV-19) in healthy adults. For TCRbeta chain sequencing, PBMC samples from trial participants were taken at day 0 and at day 28 after the second dose. The CDR3 regions of human TCRbeta chains were analyzed by immunosequencing. Per the original workflow: Repertoire TCRs were matched against a reference library of SARS-CoV-2-specific TCRs generated with the MIRA antigen-specificity platform. Breadth was defined as the fraction of unique TCRs that were SARS-CoV-2-associated. Depth was defined as the fraction of total T cells that were SARS-CoV-2-associated. Using the MIRA data, each spike-specific TCR was assigned both to the spike region to which the TCR was reactive and to a CD4 or CD8 class. Log10-transformed breadth and depth values were compared by one-way ANOVA with Sidak's multiple comparisons tests. Entries here come from immuneACCESS through TCRdb and include only in-frame sequences with V and J called. Some clones fail to appear in such tables; in the studies checked, an unresolved V gene covers under half of the shortfall, and the cause of the remainder is unknown. The D gene and trimming were derived from the DNA, and the V and J assignments and clone size from that table. The sample table lists 150,000 or so clones, around 90% of them with a count of one. The ten largest make up 3.5% to 4.5% of the sample.

Notes on this clone: Its antigen remains undetermined. Per-base quality was not reported, and no clone a single base away is much larger than it.

The source of this sequence is an adult in good health. Sequencing was performed on peripheral blood, taken on day 0 of AZD1222 vaccination. The chain links TRBV3-1 (or the pseudogene TRBV3-2) with TRBJ2-5, with 11 central nucleotides matching TRBD2. The CDR3: CASSQGLAGGNWETQYF. DNA sequence: TGTGCCAGCAGCCAAGGGCTAGCGGGAGGTAATTGGGAGACCCAGTACTTC.